Below are 8 T cell receptor beta chains sequenced from a single sample in a study of breast tumors, draining lymph nodes, adjacent tissues. One entry per CDR3 protein results from TCRdb running MiXCR on the multiplex PCR reads. In the table there are roughly 80,000 distinct CDR3 sequences, about 21% of which are singletons. The lymph nodes were axillary draining lymph nodes from breast cancer patients. Sequences were obtained from axillary lymph node tissue. These receptors were collected from a female donor with breast cancer. Some clones in this sample may be carry-over from other donors' samples.

V usage is TRBV27 and J usage is TRBJ2-1; D is perhaps TRBD2 (7 bases). Per the germline V gene, CDR1 is MNHEY and CDR2 is SMNVEV (reference sequence). The CDR3 is made up of 16 amino acids. V lost 2 bases and J 1 base, leaving 12 bases between the germline ends. CDR3 residues: CASSLEGGFSYNEQFF. CDR3 DNA: TGTGCCAGCAGTTTAGAGGGGGGGTTTTCCTACAATGAGCAGTTCTTC.

As to this clonotype: This could be a read error, since a much larger clone is one nucleotide away. CDR3 nucleotide sequence: TGTGCCAGCACTACCGCGGGAGGATACAATGAGCAGTCCTTC. Translating it yields CASTTAGGYNEQSF. The chain joins TRBV7-2 to TRBJ2-1; 8 bases line up with TRBD2. The CDR3 runs to 14 residues. The germline CDR1 and CDR2 sequences are SGHTA and FQGNSA.

This clonotype was picked up many times. The V gene is TRBV19, the J gene TRBJ2-7, with D perhaps matching TRBD1 (6 bases). Germline V gene lookup returns CDR1 LNHDA and CDR2 SQIVND (reference sequence). V was pared by 3 bases and J by 1 base, with 7 bases between. This CDR3 has 13 amino acids. CDR3 sequence reads: CASSIDRSYEQYF. The CDR3 coding sequence is TGTGCCAGTAGTATCGACAGGTCCTACGAGCAGTACTTC. The whole variable domain, filled in from reference TRBV19 and TRBJ2-7, reads DGGITQSPKYLFRKEGQNVTLSCEQNLNHDAMYWYRQDPGQGLRLIYYSQIVNDFQKGDIAEGYSVSREKKESFPLTVTSAQKNPTAFYLCASSIDRSYEQYFGPGTRLTVT.

The table lists this clonotype with many counts. CDR3 residues: CASSHRGLNYGYTF. CDR3 coding DNA: TGTGCCAGCAGTCACAGGGGGTTAAACTATGGCTACACCTTC. The chain uses TRBV6-5 and TRBJ1-2; 8 bases are shared with TRBD1. The CDR3 has 14 residues. The V gene end was trimmed by 5 bases and the J gene end by 2 bases; junction bases not matched to a gene: 4. Per germline, CDR1 MNHEY and CDR2 SVGAGI.

This clonotype was seen many times. Here the CDR3 DNA reads TGCGCCAGCAGCTGGTCTCTGGGACTAGCGGCTACTCCGAACACCGGGGAGCTGTTTTTT. Its translation: CASSWSLGLAATPNTGELFF. The rearrangement uses TRBV5-1 and TRBJ2-2; TRBD2 aligns across 11 bases. In germline, CDR1 is SGHRS, CDR2 YFSETQ. Unmatched junction bases numbered 13, after V lost 3 bases and J lost 0 bases. The CDR3 is made up of 20 amino acids.

The chain combines TRBV10-2 with TRBJ2-1; 9 bases agree with TRBD2. Germline loops: CDR1 WSHSY, CDR2 SAAADI. Trimming at V came to 8 bases and at J to 9 bases, leaving 11 bases not matched to a gene. This CDR3 has 14 amino acids. This CDR3 is CASRLAGGRSEQFF. CDR3 coding DNA: TGCGCCAGCCGACTGGCGGGAGGGAGGAGTGAGCAGTTCTTC.

The sample holds many counts of this clonotype. This chain links TRBV7-3 with TRBJ2-2, with 10 bases lining up with TRBD2. The CDR3 length is 15 residues. J was trimmed by 4 bases and V by 4 bases; bases with no gene match: 3. Germline V lookup: CDR1 SGHTA, CDR2 FQGTGA. CDR3 in amino acids: CASSSSGSGTGELFF. The CDR3 DNA reads as TGTGCCAGCAGCTCTAGCGGGAGTGGCACCGGGGAGCTGTTTTTT.

There are many counts of this clonotype. The chain joins TRBV5-8 to TRBJ2-5; TRBD1 aligns across 10 bases. Trimming cost V 3 bases and J 4 bases; bases outside gene matches: 9. Germline V gene data show CDR1 as SGHTS and CDR2 as YDEGEE. This CDR3 spans 16 amino acids. The DNA of the CDR3 is TGTGCCAGCAGCTCACCGGGACAGGGGTCGGGAGAGACCCAGTACTTC. Translation: CASSSPGQGSGETQYF.